This passage covers 23 T cell receptor beta chains from one sample sequenced in a study of siplizumab effects on memory and regulatory T cells. Here immunoSEQ multiplex PCR was the method, and the copy in TCRdb shows in-frame clones only, minus some. The sample holds 37,000 or so clones, 89% seen once. The material sequenced was naive CD4+ T cells sorted from blood. The receptors originated from a human donor in good health.

V is TRBV7-9 and J is TRBJ2-4; possible D gene TRBD2, 6 bases. Germline V lookup: CDR1 SEHNR, CDR2 FQNEAQ (reference sequence). The CDR3 is made up of 15 amino acids. V dropped 5 bases and J dropped 0 bases, with 11 bases sitting between them. The CDR3 reads CASSTQGLAKNIQYF. DNA for the CDR3: TGTGCCAGCAGCACCCAGGGACTAGCCAAAAACATTCAGTACTTC.

J is TRBJ1-6 and V is TRBV7-9; 11 positions match TRBD1. The CDR3 sequence is 13 residues long. CDR1 and CDR2 from the germline V gene are SEHNR and FQNEAQ (reference sequence). With V trimmed by 11 bases and J by 6 bases, 3 bases remained unmatched. CDR3 nucleotides: TGTGCCGGACAGGGGGCCAGTAATTCACCCCTCCACTTT. As protein: CAGQGASNSPLHF. The whole variable domain, remainder taken from reference TRBV7-9 and TRBJ1-6, is DTGVSQNPRHKITKRGQNVTFRCDPISEHNRLYWYRQTLGQGPEFLTYFQNEAQLEKSRLLSDRFSAERPKGSFSTLEIQRTEQGDSAMYLCAGQGASNSPLHFGNGTRLTVT.

This clone has a handful of counts. The chain uses TRBV18 and TRBJ1-2, with 7 bases matching TRBD1. CDR3 length: 13 residues. Germline V gene lookup returns CDR1 KGHSH and CDR2 LQKENI. The V gene end was trimmed by 2 bases and the J gene end by 6 bases; junction bases not matched to a gene: 3. CDR3 sequence: CASSPSGQNGYTF. The DNA of the CDR3 is TGTGCCAGCTCACCATCGGGACAGAATGGCTACACCTTC.

The chain employs TRBV12-5 and TRBJ1-1, with D tentatively TRBD1 (6 bases). The V gene's germline CDR1 is LGHNT and CDR2 FRNRAP. The V end lost 0 bases, the J end lost 0 bases, and 14 bases lay between the germline ends. The CDR3 loop spans 17 amino acids. CDR3 sequence: CASGLVYPQGMNTEAFF. For the CDR3, the DNA is TGTGCTAGTGGTTTGGTTTACCCCCAGGGGATGAACACTGAAGCTTTCTTT.

In this sample, this clone turned up once. This chain links TRBV5-1 with TRBJ1-2, with TRBD1 as a possible D gene (6 bases). The CDR3 loop spans 14 amino acids. Germline assignment: CDR1 SGHRS and CDR2 YFSETQ. Trimming shortened V by 0 bases and J by 8 bases, and 14 bases separated the two germline ends. The CDR3 protein is CASSLVTGTGGYTF. Here the CDR3 DNA reads TGCGCCAGCAGCTTGGTTACAGGGACGGGGGGCTACACCTTC.

This sequence joins TRBV29-1 and TRBJ1-1; D remains unclear. Trimming cost V 7 bases and J 10 bases, with 10 bases left between them. This CDR3 spans 9 amino acids. Per the germline V gene, CDR1 is SQVTM and CDR2 is ANQGSEA. The CDR3 DNA reads TGCAGCGCTGGAGCAGGAGCTTTCTTT. Encoded protein: CSAGAGAFF.

The chain carries TRBV6-5 and TRBJ2-7, with D unclear. Per the germline V gene, CDR1 is MNHEY and CDR2 is SVGAGI. V lost 4 bases to trimming and J lost 6 bases, with 13 bases between them. The length of the CDR3 is 13 residues. The CDR3 protein is CASSSSGPGEQYF. The CDR3 bases are TGTGCCAGCAGTTCCTCAGGACCAGGCGAGCAGTACTTC.

The CDR3 here is CASSSPNEKLFF. As DNA, the CDR3 is TGTGCCAGCTCAAGTCCGAATGAAAAACTGTTTTTT. V usage is TRBV18 and J usage is TRBJ1-4; no firm D call. V lost 5 bases and J 5 bases, leaving 6 bases between the germline ends. The CDR3 runs 12 residues. Germline-derived CDR1 and CDR2 are KGHSH and LQKENI.

This clone turned up a few times. CDR3 nucleotides: TGCGCCAGCAGCTTGGAGGGGGCCGGGGAGACCCAGTACTTC. Its protein is CASSLEGAGETQYF. The chain combines TRBV5-1 with TRBJ2-5, with 7 bases aligning to TRBD1. Looked up from germline, CDR1 is SGHRS and CDR2 is YFSETQ. Trimming at V came to 0 bases and at J to 5 bases, leaving 4 bases not matched to a gene. The CDR3 covers 14 residues.

The chain has TRBV18 and TRBJ2-1; 11 positions agree with TRBD2. From germline, CDR1 is KGHSH and CDR2 LQKENI. With V trimmed by 4 bases and J by 0 bases, 5 bases remained unmatched. The CDR3 is 17 amino acids. CDR3 in DNA: TGTGCCAGCTCACTGCGTAGCGGGAGGGCCTCCTACAATGAGCAGTTCTTC. As protein: CASSLRSGRASYNEQFF.

The chain carries TRBV5-4 and TRBJ1-2; D may be TRBD1 (5 bases). Germline values: CDR1 SGHNT, CDR2 YYREEE (reference sequence). The CDR3 contains 15 residues. The germline V and J ends were trimmed by 3 bases and 0 bases, with 12 bases remaining between them. The CDR3 region has the DNA TGTGCCAGCAGCTCGCGGGGCAGAGCTAACTATGGCTACACCTTC. It is translated as CASSSRGRANYGYTF.

This clone has a single count. The chain carries TRBV29-1 and TRBJ2-5; a weak D match, TRBD2 (6 bases). CDR1 is SQVTM and CDR2 is ANQGSEA in the germline V gene. Deletions cut 4 bases from V and 7 bases from J, with 16 bases between. The CDR3 length is 13 residues. CDR3: CSVGGRLRGTQYF. For the CDR3, the DNA is TGCAGCGTTGGAGGGAGGTTGCGAGGGACCCAGTACTTC. Drawing the rest from reference TRBV29-1 and TRBJ2-5, the complete variable domain is SAVISQKPSRDICQRGTSLTIQCQVDSQVTMMFWYRQQPGQSLTLIATANQGSEATYESGFVIDKFPISRPNLTFSTLTVSNMSPEDSSIYLCSVGGRLRGTQYFGPGTRLLVL.

This chain joins TRBV2 and TRBJ1-1, with TRBD1 as a possible D gene (6 bases). The CDR3 covers 13 residues. Germline CDR1 SNHLY, CDR2 FYNNEI. The ends were cut back, 8 bases at V and 4 bases at J, with 14 bases in the middle. In DNA form, the CDR3 reads TGTGCCAGCGAGGGGGGGCGCTTCACTGAAGCTTTCTTT. Encoded protein: CASEGGRFTEAFF.

This chain uses TRBV5-6 with TRBJ2-2, with 8 bases aligning to TRBD2. The CDR3 consists of 15 residues. J lost 3 bases, V lost 0 bases, and 1 base had no gene match. Germline CDR1 is SGHDT and CDR2 is YYEEEE. The CDR3 loop reads CASSLGGRYTGELFF. CDR3 sequence (DNA): TGTGCCAGCAGCTTGGGCGGGAGGTACACCGGGGAGCTGTTTTTT. The variable domain in full, with the rest retrieved from reference TRBV5-6 and TRBJ2-2, is DAGVTQSPTHLIKTRGQQVTLRCSPKSGHDTVSWYQQALGQGPQFIFQYYEEEERQRGNFPDRFSGHQFPNYSSELNVNALLLGDSALYLCASSLGGRYTGELFFGEGSRLTVL.

The CDR3 here is CASSPRGVGEQFF. CDR3 nucleotide sequence: TGTGCCAGCAGCCCTAGGGGCGTCGGTGAGCAGTTCTTC. The chain joins TRBV11-3 to TRBJ2-1, with TRBD1 as a possible D gene (5 bases). V dropped 5 bases and J dropped 9 bases, with 14 bases sitting between them. CDR3 size: 13 residues. The V gene's germline CDR1 is SGHNT and CDR2 YENEEA.

The gene calls are TRBV6-1 and TRBJ2-3; TRBD2 agrees at 9 bases. This CDR3 contains 16 residues. Unmatched junction bases numbered 5, after V lost 3 bases and J lost 1 base. CDR1 is MNHNS and CDR2 is SASEGT in the germline V gene. The CDR3 DNA sequence: TGTGCCAGCAGTGACCCAGCGGGGGGCCGCACAGATACGCAGTATTTT. This gives the protein CASSDPAGGRTDTQYF.

Comments on this clone: The DNA is omitted, as the CDR3 cannot be located on it reliably, and the CDR3 follows TCRdb's listing. This chain uses TRBV12-2 with TRBJ1-1. TRBV12-2 is flagged as a pseudogene. The CDR3 spans 14 amino acids, including both terminal residues. The CDR3 loop reads CASRPVGSGTEAFF.

The chain has TRBV7-9 and TRBJ1-2, with D hard to call. The CDR3 runs to 13 residues. The V end lost 0 bases, the J end lost 7 bases, and 9 bases lay between the germline ends. CDR1 is SEHNR and CDR2 is FQNEAQ in the germline V gene (reference sequence). The chain's CDR3 is CASSLATVLGYTF. The DNA of the CDR3 is TGTGCCAGCAGCTTAGCAACAGTTCTTGGCTACACCTTC. Complete variable domain (other parts from reference TRBV7-9 and TRBJ1-2): DTGVSQNPRHKITKRGQNVTFRCDPISEHNRLYWYRQTLGQGPEFLTYFQNEAQLEKSRLLSDRFSAERPKGSFSTLEIQRTEQGDSAMYLCASSLATVLGYTFGSGTRLTVV.

The chain combines TRBV2 with TRBJ2-7; maybe TRBD1 (5 bases). The CDR3 is 17 residues long. Looked up from germline, CDR1 is SNHLY and CDR2 is FYNNEI. Trimming removed 4 bases from V and 1 base from J, with 20 bases in between. CDR3 residues: CASSVFIWRQGSYEQYF. For the CDR3, the DNA is TGTGCCAGCAGTGTATTTATATGGCGGCAGGGATCCTACGAGCAGTACTTC.

The CDR3 region has the DNA TGTGCCAGTAGGAGGACTAGCGGGCTCTTTGGAGTGGGTGAGCAGTTCTTC. It translates to CASRRTSGLFGVGEQFF. The rearrangement links TRBV19 to TRBJ2-1, with 11 bases fitting TRBD2. This CDR3 is 17 amino acids long. CDR1 is LNHDA and CDR2 is SQIVND in the germline V gene (reference sequence). V lost 6 bases, J lost 9 bases, and 16 bases stayed unmatched.

This clone is a singleton in its sample. The chain is built from TRBV11-2 and TRBJ2-5; D unresolved. There are 12 residues in the CDR3. Germline V gene sequence: CDR1 SGHAT, CDR2 FQNNGV. Trimming pared 3 bases from V and 3 bases from J, leaving 5 bases between. CDR3 in amino acids: CASSFAEETQYF. CDR3 DNA sequence: TGTGCCAGCAGCTTCGCGGAAGAGACCCAGTACTTC.

This chain links TRBV27 with TRBJ1-2, with D perhaps matching TRBD1 (6 bases). V lost 2 bases and J lost 6, with 16 bases in between. This CDR3 spans 15 amino acids. Germline lookup yields CDR1 MNHEY and CDR2 SMNVEV (reference sequence). In DNA form, the CDR3 reads TGTGCCAGCAGTTTAAGCCCGGGGACATATCATGGCTACACCTTC. Translation: CASSLSPGTYHGYTF.

This rearrangement joins TRBV25-1 to TRBJ2-2; 9 bases are a match to TRBD2. Germline V gene sequence: CDR1 MGHDK, CDR2 SYGVNS. V was pared by 3 bases and J by 7 bases, with 6 bases of the junction left unmatched. CDR3 size: 15 residues. The CDR3 coding sequence is TGTGCCAGCAGTGAGCGGGGGGGCACTGGCGGGGAGCTGTTTTTT. This sequence encodes CASSERGGTGGELFF.